Listed below are T cell receptor beta chains from one sample, sequenced in a study of T cell responses to AZD1222 COVID-19 vaccine. Data came from immunoSEQ multiplex PCR; TCRdb stores just in-frame clones and leaves some out. The table includes 150,000 or so clones, around 90% detected once. The input for sequencing was peripheral blood, taken 28 days after the second AZD1222 dose. The receptor source for this set is an adult who received the AZD1222 COVID-19 vaccine. Both conserved end residues are part of each CDR3. D genes are given only for firm matches. Only some rows state a clone size, as once, few, many or a class for expanded clones.

CDR3 protein: CASSSGLSNQPQHF; CDR3 DNA: TGCGCCAGCAGCAGCGGACTTAGCAATCAGCCCCAGCATTTT; D gene: NA; CDR3 length: 14; V gene: TRBV5-1; J gene: TRBJ1-5; clone size: NA
CDR3 protein: CAIRPAVFYEQYF; CDR3 DNA: TGTGCCATCCGCCCGGCCGTCTTCTACGAGCAGTACTTC; D gene: NA; CDR3 length: 13; V gene: TRBV10-3; J gene: TRBJ2-7; clone size: NA
CDR3 protein: CASSTQNVGLREQYF; CDR3 DNA: TGTGCCAGCAGCACCCAAAATGTGGGTTTACGGGAGCAGTACTTC; D gene: NA; CDR3 length: 15; V gene: TRBV7-2; J gene: TRBJ2-7; clone size: NA
CDR3 protein: CASSHPPSGNYEQYF; CDR3 DNA: TGCGCCAGCAGCCATCCCCCGTCAGGGAACTACGAGCAGTACTTC; D gene: NA; CDR3 length: 15; V gene: TRBV4-1; J gene: TRBJ2-7; clone size: NA
CDR3 protein: CAAKGGWIYGYTF; CDR3 DNA: TGTGCCGCCAAGGGGGGCTGGATCTATGGCTACACCTTC; D gene: NA; CDR3 length: 13; V gene: TRBV28; J gene: TRBJ1-2; clone size: NA
CDR3 protein: CASSYSMGNTQYF; CDR3 DNA: TGTGCCAGCAGTTACTCGATGGGGAATACGCAGTATTTT; D gene: NA; CDR3 length: 13; V gene: TRBV6-5; J gene: TRBJ2-3; clone size: NA
CDR3 protein: CASSFTGGQSGYTF; CDR3 DNA: TGTGCCAGCAGTTTTACTGGGGGGCAGAGTGGCTACACCTTC; D gene: NA; CDR3 length: 14; V gene: TRBV27; J gene: TRBJ1-2; clone size: NA
CDR3 protein: CAWRGGVQETQYF; CDR3 DNA: TGTGCCTGGAGGGGTGGAGTCCAGGAGACCCAGTACTTC; D gene: NA; CDR3 length: 13; V gene: TRBV30; J gene: TRBJ2-5; clone size: NA
CDR3 protein: CATSRLGTLSQFF; CDR3 DNA: TGTGCCACCAGCAGATTGGGGACTTTGTCTCAGTTCTTC; D gene: NA; CDR3 length: 13; V gene: TRBV15; J gene: TRBJ2-1; clone size: NA
CDR3 protein: CASSVARSGRVYGYTF; CDR3 DNA: TGTGCCAGCAGCGTAGCCCGTAGTGGGCGCGTCTATGGCTACACCTTC; D gene: NA; CDR3 length: 16; V gene: TRBV9; J gene: TRBJ1-2; clone size: NA
CDR3 protein: CASSLERQSYEQYF; CDR3 DNA: TGTGCCAGCAGCTTGGAGAGGCAGTCCTACGAGCAGTACTTC; D gene: NA; CDR3 length: 14; V gene: TRBV5-4; J gene: TRBJ2-7; clone size: NA
CDR3 protein: CAWSGSGFGELFF; CDR3 DNA: TGTGCCTGGAGTGGTTCAGGGTTCGGGGAGCTGTTTTTT; D gene: NA; CDR3 length: 13; V gene: TRBV30; J gene: TRBJ2-2; clone size: NA
CDR3 protein: CASSAIPGTSGGAYNEQFF; CDR3 DNA: TGCGCCAGCAGCGCAATACCCGGGACTAGCGGGGGGGCATACAATGAGCAGTTCTTC; D gene: TRBD2; CDR3 length: 19; V gene: TRBV5-1; J gene: TRBJ2-1; clone size: NA
CDR3 protein: CATGRVQEVKPYEQYF; CDR3 DNA: TGCGCCACTGGGAGGGTACAGGAAGTTAAACCCTACGAGCAGTACTTC; D gene: TRBD2; CDR3 length: 16; V gene: TRBV10-1; J gene: TRBJ2-7; clone size: NA
CDR3 protein: CASSPRLDTQYF; CDR3 DNA: TGTGCCAGTAGCCCAAGACTCGATACGCAGTATTTT; D gene: NA; CDR3 length: 12; V gene: TRBV19; J gene: TRBJ2-3; clone size: NA
CDR3 protein: CASSQGTGIPYGYTF; CDR3 DNA: TGTGCCAGCAGCCAAGGGACAGGGATCCCCTATGGCTACACCTTC; D gene: TRBD1; CDR3 length: 15; V gene: TRBV7-3; J gene: TRBJ1-2; clone size: once
CDR3 protein: CASSLDGSDMNTEAFF; CDR3 DNA: TGTGCCAGCAGCTTGGACGGATCCGACATGAACACTGAAGCTTTCTTT; D gene: NA; CDR3 length: 16; V gene: TRBV5-5; J gene: TRBJ1-1; clone size: NA
CDR3 protein: CASSSRGVSTEAFF; CDR3 DNA: TGTGCCAGCAGCTCGAGGGGGGTTAGTACTGAAGCTTTCTTT; D gene: NA; CDR3 length: 14; V gene: TRBV9; J gene: TRBJ1-1; clone size: NA
CDR3 protein: CASSSGGATGELFF; CDR3 DNA: TGTGCCAGCAGTAGCGGGGGGGCCACCGGGGAGCTGTTTTTT; D gene: TRBD2; CDR3 length: 14; V gene: TRBV6-4; J gene: TRBJ2-2; clone size: NA
CDR3 protein: CASSTPGALTLHF; CDR3 DNA: TGTGCCAGCAGCACTCCGGGCGCGTTAACCCTCCACTTT; D gene: NA; CDR3 length: 13; V gene: TRBV7-9; J gene: TRBJ1-6; clone size: once
CDR3 protein: CATPTLARTDTQYF; CDR3 DNA: TGTGCCACACCCACCCTAGCGAGAACAGATACGCAGTATTTT; D gene: NA; CDR3 length: 14; V gene: TRBV6-5; J gene: TRBJ2-3; clone size: few
CDR3 protein: CASSHRVEGQPQHF; CDR3 DNA: TGTGCCAGCAGTCACAGGGTTGAGGGGCAGCCCCAGCATTTT; D gene: NA; CDR3 length: 14; V gene: TRBV27; J gene: TRBJ1-5; clone size: NA
CDR3 protein: CATSIRRFTDTQYF; CDR3 DNA: TGTGCCACCAGCATCAGACGGTTCACAGATACGCAGTATTTT; D gene: NA; CDR3 length: 14; V gene: TRBV15; J gene: TRBJ2-3; clone size: NA
CDR3 protein: CASSRTYRATRYNEQFF; CDR3 DNA: TGTGCCAGCAGCCGAACCTACAGGGCTACTAGGTACAATGAGCAGTTCTTC; D gene: NA; CDR3 length: 17; V gene: TRBV27; J gene: TRBJ2-1; clone size: NA
CDR3 protein: CASSEVAGANYEQYF; CDR3 DNA: TGCGCCAGCAGCGAGGTAGCGGGAGCAAACTACGAGCAGTACTTC; D gene: TRBD2; CDR3 length: 15; V gene: TRBV5-1; J gene: TRBJ2-7; clone size: NA
CDR3 protein: CASSLDVSSQETQYF; CDR3 DNA: TGCGCCAGCAGCTTGGATGTCAGCTCGCAAGAGACCCAGTACTTC; D gene: NA; CDR3 length: 15; V gene: TRBV5-1; J gene: TRBJ2-5; clone size: NA
CDR3 protein: CASSIRGETQYF; CDR3 DNA: TGTGCCAGCAGCATCAGGGGGGAGACCCAGTACTTC; D gene: TRBD1; CDR3 length: 12; V gene: TRBV7-9; J gene: TRBJ2-5; clone size: NA
CDR3 protein: CSVTSAGDEQYF; CDR3 DNA: TGCAGCGTTACCTCCGCAGGGGATGAGCAGTACTTC; D gene: NA; CDR3 length: 12; V gene: TRBV29-1; J gene: TRBJ2-7; clone size: NA
CDR3 protein: CAWRGRGPGNSPLHF; CDR3 DNA: TGTGCCTGGAGGGGACGGGGGCCTGGAAATTCACCCCTCCACTTT; D gene: NA; CDR3 length: 15; V gene: TRBV30; J gene: TRBJ1-6; clone size: NA
CDR3 protein: CASSTSRDRGLVAGVFAYEQYF; CDR3 DNA: TGCGCCAGCAGCACGTCCCGGGACAGGGGGCTGGTAGCGGGAGTTTTCGCCTACGAGCAGTACTTC; D gene: TRBD1; CDR3 length: 22; V gene: TRBV5-1; J gene: TRBJ2-7; clone size: NA
CDR3 protein: CASSLLAGDPITQYF; CDR3 DNA: TGTGCCAGCAGCTTACTAGCGGGGGACCCGATAACGCAGTATTTT; D gene: TRBD2; CDR3 length: 15; V gene: TRBV5-6; J gene: TRBJ2-3; clone size: NA
CDR3 protein: CASSLGGGAAKNIQYF; CDR3 DNA: TGTGCCAGCAGCTTAGGGGGCGGGGCAGCCAAAAACATTCAGTACTTC; D gene: NA; CDR3 length: 16; V gene: TRBV7-8; J gene: TRBJ2-4; clone size: NA
CDR3 protein: CASVVSGGYNEQFF; CDR3 DNA: TGTGCCAGCGTGGTGTCGGGGGGGTACAATGAGCAGTTCTTC; D gene: TRBD2; CDR3 length: 14; V gene: TRBV28; J gene: TRBJ2-1; clone size: NA
CDR3 protein: CASGLVTTFIYEQYF; CDR3 DNA: TGTGCTAGTGGTTTGGTAACCACCTTCATTTACGAGCAGTACTTC; D gene: NA; CDR3 length: 15; V gene: TRBV12-5; J gene: TRBJ2-7; clone size: NA
CDR3 protein: CASSLLLSPDRLEKLFF; CDR3 DNA: TGTGCCAGCAGCTTGTTGTTATCCCCGGACAGGTTAGAAAAACTGTTTTTT; D gene: TRBD1; CDR3 length: 17; V gene: TRBV5-4; J gene: TRBJ1-4; clone size: NA
CDR3 protein: CASSASGSFSEQFF; CDR3 DNA: TGTGCCAGCAGCGCTAGCGGGAGTTTCAGTGAGCAGTTCTTC; D gene: TRBD2; CDR3 length: 14; V gene: TRBV7-3; J gene: TRBJ2-1; clone size: NA
CDR3 protein: CASSLQGDTEAFF; CDR3 DNA: TGTGCCAGCAGCTTGCAGGGAGACACTGAAGCTTTCTTT; D gene: NA; CDR3 length: 13; V gene: TRBV7-2; J gene: TRBJ1-1; clone size: NA
CDR3 protein: CASSPNDRVISHYGYTF; CDR3 DNA: TGTGCCAGCTCACCAAACGACAGGGTGATCTCTCACTATGGCTACACCTTC; D gene: TRBD1; CDR3 length: 17; V gene: TRBV18; J gene: TRBJ1-2; clone size: NA
CDR3 protein: CASSRWTGENTEAFF; CDR3 DNA: TGCGCCAGCAGCAGATGGACAGGGGAGAACACTGAAGCTTTCTTT; D gene: TRBD1; CDR3 length: 15; V gene: TRBV5-1; J gene: TRBJ1-1; clone size: NA
CDR3 protein: CASSELEQNYNEQFF; CDR3 DNA: TGTGCCAGCAGTGAATTAGAACAGAACTACAATGAGCAGTTCTTC; D gene: NA; CDR3 length: 15; V gene: TRBV6-1; J gene: TRBJ2-1; clone size: NA
CDR3 protein: CASSPQIAGSSYEQYF; CDR3 DNA: TGTGCCAGCAGTCCCCAAATAGCGGGAAGCTCCTACGAGCAGTACTTC; D gene: TRBD2; CDR3 length: 16; V gene: TRBV28; J gene: TRBJ2-7; clone size: NA
CDR3 protein: CASKEGGQETQYF; CDR3 DNA: TGTGCCAGCAAGGAGGGGGGGCAAGAGACCCAGTACTTC; D gene: NA; CDR3 length: 13; V gene: TRBV6-5; J gene: TRBJ2-5; clone size: NA
CDR3 protein: CASSGQVSSGANVLTF; CDR3 DNA: TGTGCCAGCAGTGGACAGGTTAGCTCTGGGGCCAACGTCCTGACTTTC; D gene: NA; CDR3 length: 16; V gene: TRBV2; J gene: TRBJ2-6; clone size: NA
CDR3 protein: CASSLGGGTSGIYEQYF; CDR3 DNA: TGTGCCAGCAGCCTAGGGGGCGGCACTAGCGGAATCTACGAGCAGTACTTC; D gene: NA; CDR3 length: 17; V gene: TRBV7-2; J gene: TRBJ2-7; clone size: NA
CDR3 protein: CASSLGRSNNSPLHF; CDR3 DNA: TGCGCCAGCAGCTTGGGTCGTTCCAATAATTCACCCCTCCACTTT; D gene: NA; CDR3 length: 15; V gene: TRBV5-1; J gene: TRBJ1-6; clone size: NA
CDR3 protein: CASTPGGWTEAFF; CDR3 DNA: TGTGCCAGCACCCCGGGAGGGTGGACTGAAGCTTTCTTT; D gene: NA; CDR3 length: 13; V gene: TRBV7-9; J gene: TRBJ1-1; clone size: NA
CDR3 protein: CASSQTPRSNQPQHF; CDR3 DNA: TGTGCCAGCAGCCAAACTCCTAGAAGCAATCAGCCCCAGCATTTT; D gene: NA; CDR3 length: 15; V gene: TRBV3-1/TRBV3-2; J gene: TRBJ1-5; clone size: NA
CDR3 protein: CASTPETPEQFF; CDR3 DNA: TGTGCCAGCACCCCCGAGACCCCTGAGCAGTTCTTC; D gene: NA; CDR3 length: 12; V gene: TRBV2; J gene: TRBJ2-1; clone size: NA
CDR3 protein: CASSLNRGSDTQYF; CDR3 DNA: TGTGCCAGCAGCCTCAACAGGGGATCAGATACGCAGTATTTT; D gene: TRBD1; CDR3 length: 14; V gene: TRBV3-1/TRBV3-2; J gene: TRBJ2-3; clone size: NA
CDR3 protein: CASSQDPILRKLYGYTF; CDR3 DNA: TGTGCCAGCAGCCAAGACCCTATCCTGCGGAAACTCTATGGCTACACCTTC; D gene: NA; CDR3 length: 17; V gene: TRBV4-2; J gene: TRBJ1-2; clone size: NA
CDR3 protein: CASSQDPQNYEQYF; CDR3 DNA: TGCGCCAGCAGCCAAGATCCGCAGAACTACGAGCAGTACTTC; D gene: NA; CDR3 length: 14; V gene: TRBV4-3; J gene: TRBJ2-7; clone size: once
CDR3 protein: CASSLEAGKETQYF; CDR3 DNA: TGCGCCAGCAGCTTGGAGGCGGGAAAAGAGACCCAGTACTTC; D gene: NA; CDR3 length: 14; V gene: TRBV5-1; J gene: TRBJ2-5; clone size: NA
CDR3 protein: CASSLGWDRPQHF; CDR3 DNA: TGTGCCAGCAGCCTGGGCTGGGATCGTCCCCAGCATTTT; D gene: NA; CDR3 length: 13; V gene: TRBV5-6; J gene: TRBJ1-5; clone size: NA
CDR3 protein: CASSLADGSNQPQHF; CDR3 DNA: TGTGCCAGCAGCTTAGCGGACGGAAGCAATCAGCCCCAGCATTTT; D gene: NA; CDR3 length: 15; V gene: TRBV7-8; J gene: TRBJ1-5; clone size: NA
CDR3 protein: CATSDLPRGSEQFF; CDR3 DNA: TGTGCCACCAGTGATTTGCCGAGGGGGTCTGAGCAGTTCTTC; D gene: NA; CDR3 length: 14; V gene: TRBV24-1; J gene: TRBJ2-1; clone size: few
CDR3 protein: CASSLDGSRTDTQYF; CDR3 DNA: TGTGCCAGCAGCTTGGACGGAAGTCGCACAGATACGCAGTATTTT; D gene: NA; CDR3 length: 15; V gene: TRBV5-5; J gene: TRBJ2-3; clone size: NA
CDR3 protein: CASSLSHGRDTQYF; CDR3 DNA: TGTGCCAGCAGCTTGAGCCACGGCAGAGATACGCAGTATTTT; D gene: NA; CDR3 length: 14; V gene: TRBV7-9; J gene: TRBJ2-3; clone size: NA
CDR3 protein: CASSLAPPRTEAFF; CDR3 DNA: TGTGCCAGCAGCTTAGCGCCCCCCAGGACTGAAGCTTTCTTT; D gene: NA; CDR3 length: 14; V gene: TRBV7-8; J gene: TRBJ1-1; clone size: NA
CDR3 protein: CATRQATLSPLHF; CDR3 DNA: TGTGCCACCCGACAGGCGACATTATCACCCCTCCACTTT; D gene: NA; CDR3 length: 13; V gene: TRBV6-5; J gene: TRBJ1-6; clone size: few